This TCR beta chain was identified in a study of type 1 regulatory T cells. Study context: This in vitro CD4 product, T-allo10, is enriched for Tr1 cells and alloantigen-specific. Study-wide findings and caveats: Compared with non-Tr1 cells, Tr1 cells showed a narrower TCR repertoire.

The CDR3 consists of 12 residues. The germline V gene encodes CDR1 KGHSH and CDR2 LQKENI. V was trimmed by 3 bases and J by 9 bases, leaving 10 bases between them. TCRdb reprocessed the reads via MiXCR and lists one record per CDR3 protein. The table records about 42,000 distinct CDR3 sequences, 12% of them present only once. This clonotype was recorded at least ten times. Its antigen is currently unknown. The clonotype originates from a human donor in good health. The gene calls are TRBV18 and TRBJ2-3; a possible D gene is TRBD1 (5 bases). The sample was cultured non-Tr1 T cells, either the whole culture or a sorted T cell fraction (not recorded which). Here the CDR3 reads CASSPQQETQYF. CDR3 DNA: TGTGCCAGCTCACCCCAACAGGAAACGCAGTATTTT.